These 2 T cell receptor beta chains came from one sample sequenced in a study of blood T cell repertoires in COVID-19. Clones were read by immunoSEQ multiplex PCR, and TCRdb kept only the in-frame ones, dropping some. The sample includes about 180,000 clones, around nine tenths seen only once; the top ten take around 0.63%. Material: peripheral blood. Receptors originate from a man aged 60-69 years with COVID-19, enrolled during active disease.

V and J are TRBV6-2 or TRBV6-3 and TRBJ1-1; D is unresolved. Between the trimmed V and J ends, which lost 3 bases and 1 base, there was a span of 9 bases. Germline V gene lookup returns CDR1 MNHEY and CDR2 SVGEGT. The CDR3 spans 14 residues. This CDR3 is CASSYQETNTEAFF. CDR3 DNA: TGTGCCAGCAGTTATCAGGAAACGAACACTGAAGCTTTCTTT.

The sample holds one count of this clone. This chain connects TRBV24-1 to TRBJ2-3, with D perhaps matching TRBD2 (7 bases). The CDR3 runs to 16 residues. CDR1 is KGHDR, CDR2 SFDVKD, per germline. Trimming took off 0 bases at V and 5 bases at J, with 14 bases between the two ends. The CDR3 nucleotides are TGTGCCACCAGTGATTTGACCTCGGGGGGCAGAGATACGCAGTATTTT. Amino acid sequence: CATSDLTSGGRDTQYF.